Sequencing of this T cell receptor beta chain was carried out in a study of CD8 T cells in acute hepatitis C reinfection. Broader study findings: Alphabeta pairing of public clonotypes could not be determined from bulk TCRbeta data.

The time point was: naive CD8 control sorted from an acute-time-point sample. Method: immunoSEQ multiplex PCR; TCRdb's copy keeps in-frame clones and lacks some. The sample carries tens of thousands of clones, roughly 88% recorded once. Notes on this clone: The antigen is undetermined.

The CDR3 length is 14 residues. Germline CDR1 is MNHEY and CDR2 is SMNVEV (reference sequence). V was clipped by 4 bases and J by 0 bases, with 8 bases between them. This TCR was recovered from a woman between 18 and 29 years old who spontaneously cleared hepatitis C infection. The sample was naive CD8+ T cells from PBMCs. J is TRBJ2-3 and V is TRBV27; no reliable D call. CDR3 sequence: CASSSGVSTDTQYF. CDR3 sequence (DNA): TGTGCCAGCAGTTCCGGAGTTAGCACAGATACGCAGTATTTT.